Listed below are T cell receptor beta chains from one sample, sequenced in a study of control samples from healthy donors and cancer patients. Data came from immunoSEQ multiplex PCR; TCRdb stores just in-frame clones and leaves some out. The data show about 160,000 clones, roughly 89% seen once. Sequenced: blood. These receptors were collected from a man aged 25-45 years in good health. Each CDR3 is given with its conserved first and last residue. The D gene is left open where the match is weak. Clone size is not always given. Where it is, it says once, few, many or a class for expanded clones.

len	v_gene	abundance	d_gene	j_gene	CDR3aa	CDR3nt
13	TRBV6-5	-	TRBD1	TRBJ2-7	CASTFSGGYEQYF	TGTGCCAGCACCTTCTCAGGGGGCTACGAGCAGTACTTC
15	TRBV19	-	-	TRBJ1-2	CASSNLQGPNYGYTF	TGTGCCAGTAGCAACCTACAGGGACCTAACTATGGCTACACCTTC
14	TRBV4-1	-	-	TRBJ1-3	CASSQADTGNTIYF	TGCGCCAGCAGCCAAGCGGACACTGGAAACACCATATATTTT
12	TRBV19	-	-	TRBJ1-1	CASSMLYSEAFF	TGTGCCAGTAGTATGCTCTATTCTGAAGCTTTCTTT
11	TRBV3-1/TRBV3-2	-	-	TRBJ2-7	CASSQALEQYF	TGTGCCAGCAGCCAAGCGTTAGAGCAGTACTTC
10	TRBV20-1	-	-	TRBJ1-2	CSARNYGYTF	TGCAGTGCAAGGAACTATGGCTACACCTTC
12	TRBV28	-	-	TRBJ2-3	CASRRGRDTQYF	TGTGCCAGCAGGCGGGGGCGAGATACGCAGTATTTT
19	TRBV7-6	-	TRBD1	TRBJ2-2	CASSLGIRGGQGAAGELFF	TGTGCCAGCAGCTTAGGGATCCGGGGAGGACAGGGGGCGGCCGGGGAGCTGTTTTTT
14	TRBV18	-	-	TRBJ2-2	CASSPGLNTGELFF	TGTGCCAGCTCACCAGGACTGAACACCGGGGAGCTGTTTTTT
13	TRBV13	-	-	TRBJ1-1	CASSLDGNTEAFF	TGTGCCAGCAGCTTGGACGGGAACACTGAAGCTTTCTTT
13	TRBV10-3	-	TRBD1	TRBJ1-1	CAIRDRTNTEAFF	TGTGCCATCAGGGACAGGACTAACACTGAAGCTTTCTTT
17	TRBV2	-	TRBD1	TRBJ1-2	CASSEPGPGGARYGYTF	TGTGCCAGCAGCGAACCAGGCCCAGGGGGGGCGAGATATGGCTACACCTTC
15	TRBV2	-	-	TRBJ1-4	CASITQGTREEKLFF	TGTGCCAGCATCACACAGGGCACTCGTGAAGAAAAACTGTTTTTT
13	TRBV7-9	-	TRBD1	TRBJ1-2	CASSLETGDGYTF	TGTGCCAGCAGCTTAGAGACAGGGGATGGCTACACCTTC
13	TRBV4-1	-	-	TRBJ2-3	CASSQDRGDTQYF	TGCGCCAGCAGCCAAGATAGAGGAGATACGCAGTATTTT
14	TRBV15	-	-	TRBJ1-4	CATKKGGSDEKLFF	TGTGCCACCAAAAAAGGTGGGAGTGATGAAAAACTGTTTTTT
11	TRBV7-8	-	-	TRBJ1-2	CASSPTYGYTF	TGTGCCAGCAGCCCTACCTATGGCTACACCTTC
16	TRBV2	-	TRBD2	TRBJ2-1	CASRAGLRGVGDEQFF	TGTGCCAGCAGAGCGGGTTTACGGGGGGTGGGCGATGAGCAGTTCTTC
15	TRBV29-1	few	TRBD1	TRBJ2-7	CSVSPPGQYSYEQYF	TGCAGCGTTTCTCCCCCGGGACAGTACTCCTACGAGCAGTACTTC
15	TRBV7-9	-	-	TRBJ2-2	CASSLKVDHTGELFF	TGTGCCAGCAGCTTAAAGGTCGACCACACCGGGGAGCTGTTTTTT
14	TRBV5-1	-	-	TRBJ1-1	CASSLNGGNTEAFF	TGCGCCAGCAGCCTAAATGGAGGGAACACTGAAGCTTTCTTT
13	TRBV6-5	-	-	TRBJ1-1	CATQAPLNTEAFF	TGTGCCACCCAGGCTCCCTTGAACACTGAAGCTTTCTTT
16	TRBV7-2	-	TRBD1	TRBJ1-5	CASSLGGQGGTQPQHF	TGTGCCAGCAGCCTCGGCGGACAGGGGGGGACTCAGCCCCAGCATTTT
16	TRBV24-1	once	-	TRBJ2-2	CATTGEQPSLTGELFF	TGTGCCACCACGGGAGAACAACCCTCCCTTACCGGGGAGCTGTTTTTT
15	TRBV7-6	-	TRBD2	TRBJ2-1	CASSLFGTRGNEQFF	TGTGCCAGCAGCTTATTTGGGACTAGGGGCAATGAGCAGTTCTTC
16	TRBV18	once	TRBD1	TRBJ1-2	CASSPGTDFRTYGYTF	TGTGCCAGCTCACCAGGGACAGACTTTAGGACCTATGGCTACACCTTC
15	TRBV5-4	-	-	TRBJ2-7	CASSLEQGREYEQYF	TGTGCCAGCAGCTTGGAACAGGGAAGAGAATACGAGCAGTACTTC
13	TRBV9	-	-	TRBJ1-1	CASSGGVNTEAFF	TGTGCCAGCAGTGGAGGGGTAAACACTGAAGCTTTCTTT
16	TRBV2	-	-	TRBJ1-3	CASSTSRNGHGNTIYF	TGTGCCAGCAGTACCAGCAGGAACGGCCACGGAAACACCATATATTTT
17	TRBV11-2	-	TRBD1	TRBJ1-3	CASSLGLQGAHGNTIYF	TGTGCCAGCAGCTTAGGATTACAGGGGGCGCATGGAAACACCATATATTTT
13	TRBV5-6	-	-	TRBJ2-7	CASRALSSYEQYF	TGTGCCTCACGGGCCCTAAGCTCCTACGAGCAGTACTTC
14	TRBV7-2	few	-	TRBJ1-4	CASSSLATNEKLFF	TGTGCCAGCAGCTCACTAGCAACTAATGAAAAACTGTTTTTT
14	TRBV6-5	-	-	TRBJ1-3	CASSYGRNGNTIYF	TGTGCCAGCAGTTACGGGAGGAATGGAAACACCATATATTTT
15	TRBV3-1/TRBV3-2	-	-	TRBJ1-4	CASSQGISTNEKLFF	TGTGCCAGCAGCCAAGGGATCTCCACTAATGAAAAACTGTTTTTT
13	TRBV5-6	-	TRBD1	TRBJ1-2	CASSRTGSRGYTF	TGTGCCAGCAGCCGGACAGGGTCTCGTGGCTACACCTTC
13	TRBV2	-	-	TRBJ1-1	CASSGPPGTEAFF	TGTGCCAGCAGCGGCCCCCCGGGGACTGAAGCTTTCTTT
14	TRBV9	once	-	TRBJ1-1	CASSVDSGNTEAFF	TGTGCCAGCAGCGTAGATTCGGGGAACACTGAAGCTTTCTTT
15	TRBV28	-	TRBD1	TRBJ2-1	CASSSPGQTPYEQFF	TGTGCCAGCAGTTCACCGGGACAGACACCCTATGAGCAGTTCTTC
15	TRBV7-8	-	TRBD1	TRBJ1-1	CASSARQGGSTEAFF	TGTGCCAGCAGCGCCCGACAGGGAGGTTCTACTGAAGCTTTCTTT
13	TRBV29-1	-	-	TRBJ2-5	CSVDRGGQETQYF	TGCAGCGTTGACAGGGGGGGTCAAGAGACCCAGTACTTC
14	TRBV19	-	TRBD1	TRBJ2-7	CASRNRGNSYEQYF	TGTGCCAGTAGGAACAGGGGCAATTCCTACGAGCAGTACTTC
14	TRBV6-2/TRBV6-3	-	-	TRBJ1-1	CASSRRQNKAEAFF	TGTGCCAGCAGCAGAAGACAGAACAAAGCTGAAGCTTTCTTT
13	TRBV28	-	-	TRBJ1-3	CASSPQGVGTIYF	TGTGCCAGCAGTCCTCAGGGCGTGGGCACCATATATTTT
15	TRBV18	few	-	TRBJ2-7	CASSPEQESSYEQYF	TGTGCCAGCTCACCGGAACAGGAGTCTTCCTACGAGCAGTACTTC
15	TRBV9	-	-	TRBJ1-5	CASSVGEGFNQPQHF	TGTGCCAGCAGCGTAGGGGAAGGGTTCAATCAGCCCCAGCATTTT
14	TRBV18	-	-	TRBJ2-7	CASSPGAGVPEQYF	TGTGCCAGCTCACCAGGAGCCGGGGTCCCCGAGCAGTACTTC
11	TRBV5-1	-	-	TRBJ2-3	CASSFADTQYF	TGCGCCAGCAGCTTTGCAGATACGCAGTATTTT
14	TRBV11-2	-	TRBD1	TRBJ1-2	CASSLEQGAVGYTF	TGTGCCAGCAGCTTAGAACAGGGGGCGGTTGGCTACACCTTC
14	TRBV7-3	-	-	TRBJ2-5	CASSLGPGQETQYF	TGTGCCAGCAGCTTAGGACCCGGCCAAGAGACCCAGTACTTC
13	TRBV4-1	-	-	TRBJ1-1	CASSLEDNTEAFF	TGCGCCAGCAGCCTTGAAGATAACACTGAAGCTTTCTTT
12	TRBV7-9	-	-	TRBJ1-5	CASSTGQRPQHF	TGTGCCAGCAGCACCGGACAGAGGCCCCAGCATTTT
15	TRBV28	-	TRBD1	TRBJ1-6	CASRTQGVNNSPLHF	TGTGCCAGCAGAACACAGGGGGTAAATAATTCACCCCTCCACTTT
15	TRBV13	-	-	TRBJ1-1	CASSLEGSGATEAFF	TGTGCCAGCAGCTTAGAGGGATCCGGGGCGACTGAAGCTTTCTTT
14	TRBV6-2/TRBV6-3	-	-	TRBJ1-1	CASSTGEVETEAFF	TGTGCCAGCAGTACGGGGGAGGTTGAGACTGAAGCTTTCTTT